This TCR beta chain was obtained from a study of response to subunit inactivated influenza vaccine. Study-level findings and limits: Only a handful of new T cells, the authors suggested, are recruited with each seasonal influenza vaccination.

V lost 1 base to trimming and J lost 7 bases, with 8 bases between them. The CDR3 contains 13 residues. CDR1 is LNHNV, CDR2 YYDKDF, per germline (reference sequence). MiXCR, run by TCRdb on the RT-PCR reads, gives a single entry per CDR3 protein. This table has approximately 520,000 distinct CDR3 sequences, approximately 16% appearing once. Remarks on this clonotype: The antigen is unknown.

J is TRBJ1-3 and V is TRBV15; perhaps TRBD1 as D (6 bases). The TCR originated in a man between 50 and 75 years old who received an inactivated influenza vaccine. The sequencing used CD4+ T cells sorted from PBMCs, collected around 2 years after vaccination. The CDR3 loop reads CATSRVQGNTIYF. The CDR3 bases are TGTGCCACCAGCAGAGTGCAGGGGAACACCATATATTTT. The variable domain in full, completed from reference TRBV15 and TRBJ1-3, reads DAMVIQNPRYQVTQFGKPVTLSCSQTLNHNVMYWYQQKSSQAPKLLFHYYDKDFNNEADTPDNFQSRRPNTSFCFLDIRSPGLGDTAMYLCATSRVQGNTIYFGEGSWLTVV.